Listed below are T cell receptor beta chains from one sample, sequenced in a study of patients and donors after allogeneic stem cell transplantation. Using its own MiXCR run on the RT-PCR reads, TCRdb lists one record per CDR3 protein. Seen here are about 400,000 distinct CDR3 sequences, approximately 16% observed once, and the top ten hold around 7.2%. The specimen was blood, either unsorted or a sorted T cell fraction (not recorded which). The receptors originated from a human donor who was either an allogeneic HSCT recipient or a stem cell or donor lymphocyte infusion donor (not recorded which). It is not recorded whose cells these are; they may come from a transplant donor. Each CDR3 is given without its conserved first and last residue. The order of the fields is clone size, J gene, V gene, CDR3 protein. Only part of the rows carry a size: once, few, many, or a class if the clone is expanded.

NA TRBJ1-1 TRBV5-1 ASSLARVDTEAF
many TRBJ2-3 TRBV5-1 ASKLDRSTDTQY
few TRBJ2-5 TRBV5-5 ASSFWTSGGARKTQY
NA TRBJ2-5 TRBV7-6 ASSPGTRSETQY
few TRBJ2-3 TRBV6-5 ASSYPRGGPKDTQY
many TRBJ2-7 TRBV5-1 ASSSDSYEQY
few TRBJ2-5 TRBV28 ASSQRRETQY
many TRBJ2-7 TRBV12-3/TRBV12-4 ASSFFQGAYEQY
many TRBJ2-5 TRBV20-1 SASGLQETQY
few TRBJ1-1 TRBV6-4 ASSEGPATEAF
NA TRBJ2-3 TRBV4-1 ASSQGTLALVTDTQY
few TRBJ1-2 TRBV20-1 SARDRQGGNGYT
NA TRBJ2-4 TRBV2 ASSEDRAGGNIQY
few TRBJ2-5 TRBV27 ASSSLDRTGETQY
many TRBJ2-1 TRBV7-2 ASSLAGGSNEQF
few TRBJ2-1 TRBV24-1 ATSDLDSYNEQF
many TRBJ2-3 TRBV20-1 SAPETGVFTDTQY
few TRBJ2-1 TRBV12-3/TRBV12-4 ASTERGEEDEQF
NA TRBJ2-2 TRBV4-2 ASSLRARKNTGELF
NA TRBJ2-7 TRBV15 ATSRRGASGSYEQY
few TRBJ1-4 TRBV15 ATSREGGSNEKLF
NA TRBJ1-3 TRBV30 AWTGMGNTIY
few TRBJ2-2 TRBV20-1 SAQSIQYTGELF
many TRBJ2-5 TRBV4-1 ASSQEFRQKETQY
few TRBJ2-2 TRBV9 ASSVDGGTGELF
few TRBJ2-2 TRBV2 ASSIKRDGHGELF
few TRBJ2-5 TRBV6-5 ASSYLSVQETQY
few TRBJ2-1 TRBV25-1 ASGKTGNNEQF
few TRBJ2-6 TRBV29-1 SVFGSGANVLT
NA TRBJ1-1 TRBV2 ASSVANTEAF
NA TRBJ2-5 TRBV2 ASSESGGWETQY
few TRBJ1-6 TRBV7-9 ASSLVPGLNSPLH
few TRBJ2-7 TRBV3-1 ASSLGLARHEQY
few TRBJ1-1 TRBV27 ASNQQGRDTEAF
few TRBJ1-5 TRBV27 ASKRGPYSNQPQH
few TRBJ1-1 TRBV6-2/TRBV6-3 ASSYSWVGAF
NA TRBJ1-5 TRBV15 ATSGLGPQH
NA TRBJ1-1 TRBV6-5 ASSYGTKRWGEAF
NA TRBJ1-2 TRBV20-1 SAFGTGGGYGYT
few TRBJ1-6 TRBV10-3 AISEGQSSYNSPLH
few TRBJ2-7 TRBV12-3/TRBV12-4 ASSRTGDLSYEQY
few TRBJ2-1 TRBV29-1 SARLLQTYYNEQF
many TRBJ1-5 TRBV12-3/TRBV12-4 ASTRDNQPQH